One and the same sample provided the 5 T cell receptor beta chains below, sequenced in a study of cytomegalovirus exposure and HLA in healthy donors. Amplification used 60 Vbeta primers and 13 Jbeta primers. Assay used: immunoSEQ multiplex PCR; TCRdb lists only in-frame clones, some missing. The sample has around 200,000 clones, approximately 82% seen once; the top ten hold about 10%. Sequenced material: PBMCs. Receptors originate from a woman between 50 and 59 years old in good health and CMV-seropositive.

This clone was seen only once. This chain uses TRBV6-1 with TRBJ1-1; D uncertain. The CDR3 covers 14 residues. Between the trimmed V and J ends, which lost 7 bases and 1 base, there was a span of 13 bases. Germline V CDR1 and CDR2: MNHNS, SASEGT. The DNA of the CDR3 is TGTGCCAGCAATTCCAGGTCCTGGAACACTGAAGCTTTCTTT. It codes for CASNSRSWNTEAFF.

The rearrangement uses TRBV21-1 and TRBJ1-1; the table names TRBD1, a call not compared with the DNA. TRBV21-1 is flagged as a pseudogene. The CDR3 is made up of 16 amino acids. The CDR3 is CASSFEDSWGYTEAFF. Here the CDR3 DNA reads TGTGCCAGCAGTTTTGAGGACAGTTGGGGGTACACTGAAGCTTTCTTT.

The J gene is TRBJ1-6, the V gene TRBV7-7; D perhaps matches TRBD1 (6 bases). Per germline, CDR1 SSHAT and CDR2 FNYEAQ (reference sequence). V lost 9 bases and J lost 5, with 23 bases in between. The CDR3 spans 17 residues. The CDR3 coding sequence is TGTGCCAGTCTGAGAAACGGGGGGCAGCTAGATAATTCACCCCTCCACTTT. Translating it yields CASLRNGGQLDNSPLHF.

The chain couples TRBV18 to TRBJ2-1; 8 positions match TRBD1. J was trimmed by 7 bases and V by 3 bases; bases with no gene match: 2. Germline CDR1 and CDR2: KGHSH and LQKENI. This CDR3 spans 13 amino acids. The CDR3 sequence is CASSPDRVNEQFF. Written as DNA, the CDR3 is TGTGCCAGCTCACCGGACAGGGTTAATGAGCAGTTCTTC. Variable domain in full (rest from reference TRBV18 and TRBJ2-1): NAGVMQNPRHLVRRRGQEARLRCSPMKGHSHVYWYRQLPEEGLKFMVYLQKENIIDESGMPKERFSAEFPKEGPSILRIQQVVRGDSAAYFCASSPDRVNEQFFGPGTRLTVL.

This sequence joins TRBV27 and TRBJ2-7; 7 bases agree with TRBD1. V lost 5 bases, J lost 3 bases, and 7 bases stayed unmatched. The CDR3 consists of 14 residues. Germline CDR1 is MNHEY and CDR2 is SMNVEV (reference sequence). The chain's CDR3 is CASSRQGPLYEQYF. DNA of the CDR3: TGTGCCAGCAGTAGACAGGGACCTCTCTACGAGCAGTACTTC.